This is a list of T cell receptor beta chains from one sample in a study of CD4 and CD8 cells across lung adenocarcinoma regions. Each CDR3 protein gets one entry after TCRdb re-called the PCR reads with MiXCR. The sample has roughly 13,000 distinct CDR3 sequences, around 45% seen once. Sequences were obtained from CD4+ T cells from the center of a lung tumor. These receptors were obtained from a male donor with lung adenocarcinoma. The CD4 and CD8 labels of this study may be unreliable. Each CDR3 is given with its conserved first and last residue. Fields, in order: J gene, D gene, clone size, V gene, CDR3 DNA, CDR3 protein. A D gene is named only where the DNA matches it firmly. A clone size is listed for some rows: how often the clone was seen (once, few, many), or a class if it is expanded.

j_call: TRBJ2-7
d_call: TRBD2
clone_size: few
v_call: TRBV20-1
cdr3_nt: TGCAGTGCTAGACCCCTCCGACTAGCGGTATCCTACGAGCAGTACTTC
cdr3_aa: CSARPLRLAVSYEQYF

j_call: TRBJ2-3
d_call: .
clone_size: .
v_call: TRBV6-5
cdr3_nt: TGTGCGGGCAGTTACAGGATTCCGACAGATACGCAGTATTTT
cdr3_aa: CAGSYRIPTDTQYF

j_call: TRBJ2-4
d_call: .
clone_size: .
v_call: TRBV6-1
cdr3_nt: TGTGCCAGGGGTGGGGGAGCCAAAAACACGCAGTATTTC
cdr3_aa: CARGGGAKNTQYF

j_call: TRBJ2-7
d_call: .
clone_size: few
v_call: TRBV14
cdr3_nt: TGTGCCAGCAGTCCGACCTGGGAGGCCGGGGAGCAGTACTTC
cdr3_aa: CASSPTWEAGEQYF

j_call: TRBJ2-4
d_call: TRBD2
clone_size: .
v_call: TRBV7-6
cdr3_nt: TGTGCCAGCAGCGCCGCGGGGCGGGAGGCCAAAGACACGCAGTACTTC
cdr3_aa: CASSAAGREAKDTQYF

j_call: TRBJ2-2
d_call: .
clone_size: few
v_call: TRBV23-1
cdr3_nt: TGCGCCAGCAGTCAATCAAAGTGGGAGCTCGTTGAGCAGTTTTTT
cdr3_aa: CASSQSKWELVEQFF

j_call: TRBJ2-5
d_call: TRBD2
clone_size: .
v_call: TRBV27
cdr3_nt: TGTGCCAGCAAAAAGCGGGAGGGCCCTTGGGAGCAGTACTTC
cdr3_aa: CASKKREGPWEQYF

j_call: TRBJ2-7
d_call: TRBD1
clone_size: .
v_call: TRBV10-3
cdr3_nt: TGTGCCACCAAACGGGACAGCTACGAGCAGTACTTC
cdr3_aa: CATKRDSYEQYF

j_call: TRBJ1-1
d_call: .
clone_size: .
v_call: TRBV12-3/TRBV12-4
cdr3_nt: TGTGCCAGCAGAACCCCGGGCACTGAAGCTTTCTTT
cdr3_aa: CASRTPGTEAFF

j_call: TRBJ2-4
d_call: .
clone_size: .
v_call: TRBV6-1
cdr3_nt: TGTGCCAGCAGTAGAGACCCGGGGCGCGGAGCCAAAAACATGCAGTACTTC
cdr3_aa: CASSRDPGRGAKNMQYF

j_call: TRBJ2-5
d_call: .
clone_size: few
v_call: TRBV7-6
cdr3_nt: TGTGCCAGCAGCTTAGGTCCGGGGATAGAGACCCAGTACTTC
cdr3_aa: CASSLGPGIETQYF

j_call: TRBJ2-2
d_call: .
clone_size: .
v_call: TRBV6-5
cdr3_nt: TGTGCCAGCAGTTACCCCGCAACCGGGGAGCTGTTTTTT
cdr3_aa: CASSYPATGELFF

j_call: TRBJ2-7
d_call: TRBD2
clone_size: medium-sized
v_call: TRBV6-5
cdr3_nt: TGTGCCAGCAGGAGGACTAGCGGCAACTGGGAGACCTACGAGCAGTACTTC
cdr3_aa: CASRRTSGNWETYEQYF

j_call: TRBJ2-3
d_call: .
clone_size: once
v_call: TRBV10-1
cdr3_nt: TGCGCCAGTAGCGCGGGGCAACTGGGACGCGGCACAGATACCCAGTATTTT
cdr3_aa: CASSAGQLGRGTDTQYF

j_call: TRBJ2-4
d_call: TRBD2
clone_size: .
v_call: TRBV27
cdr3_nt: TGTGCCAGCAGCTCGGTCGGGGGGGGCTGGGACAAAAACACTCAGTACTTC
cdr3_aa: CASSSVGGGWDKNTQYF

j_call: TRBJ2-2
d_call: TRBD1
clone_size: .
v_call: TRBV10-1
cdr3_nt: TGCGCCAGCAGTTCTGTGGGCGGACAGGGACGGGTAACCGGGGAGCTGTTTTTT
cdr3_aa: CASSSVGGQGRVTGELFF

j_call: TRBJ1-1
d_call: TRBD1
clone_size: few
v_call: TRBV30
cdr3_nt: TGTGCCTGGAGGACACAGGGGGCGGGCACTGAAGCTTTCTTT
cdr3_aa: CAWRTQGAGTEAFF

j_call: TRBJ2-7
d_call: TRBD2
clone_size: many
v_call: TRBV6-5
cdr3_nt: TGTGCCAGCAGTTACGGCGCGGGAGTGGCCTACGAGCAGTACTTC
cdr3_aa: CASSYGAGVAYEQYF

j_call: TRBJ2-5
d_call: TRBD2
clone_size: .
v_call: TRBV6-1
cdr3_nt: TGTGCCAGCAGACCTAGCGGACTAGCGGGAGGGTACTCACTGTTCTTC
cdr3_aa: CASRPSGLAGGYSLFF

j_call: TRBJ2-5
d_call: .
clone_size: many
v_call: TRBV4-1
cdr3_nt: TGCGCCAGCAGCCAAGAAAGGGGTCGGGAGACCCAGTACTTC
cdr3_aa: CASSQERGRETQYF

j_call: TRBJ2-3
d_call: TRBD1
clone_size: many
v_call: TRBV7-6
cdr3_nt: TGTGCCAGCAGCTTAGGTGGATGGGGGACAGGGAATGCAGATACGCAGTATTTT
cdr3_aa: CASSLGGWGTGNADTQYF

j_call: TRBJ2-3
d_call: .
clone_size: .
v_call: TRBV27
cdr3_nt: TGTGCCAGCAGTGCGGGCCGAGTGGCCTCTGACCAAGATACGCAGTATTTT
cdr3_aa: CASSAGRVASDQDTQYF

j_call: TRBJ2-1
d_call: .
clone_size: .
v_call: TRBV6-5
cdr3_nt: TGTGCCAGCAGCTCCTCCCCCGAGTACAATGAGCAGTTCTTC
cdr3_aa: CASSSSPEYNEQFF

j_call: TRBJ2-1
d_call: TRBD2
clone_size: .
v_call: TRBV6-1
cdr3_nt: TGTGCCAGCAGACGAACGACTAGCGGGGGGGGCAATGAGCAGTTCTTC
cdr3_aa: CASRRTTSGGGNEQFF

j_call: TRBJ2-5
d_call: TRBD1
clone_size: few
v_call: TRBV11-3
cdr3_nt: TGTGCCAGCAGACCACGTCCGGGACAGGGTCAGGAGACCCAGTACTTC
cdr3_aa: CASRPRPGQGQETQYF

j_call: TRBJ2-7
d_call: TRBD2
clone_size: medium-sized
v_call: TRBV6-1
cdr3_nt: TGTGCCAGCAGTGAAGGTAGCGGGAGGGCCGGTATGTACGAGCAGTACTTC
cdr3_aa: CASSEGSGRAGMYEQYF

j_call: TRBJ2-1
d_call: .
clone_size: few
v_call: TRBV28
cdr3_nt: TGTGCCAGCAGTTTAGGCACAGCCTCAGGGAATGAGCAGTTCTTC
cdr3_aa: CASSLGTASGNEQFF

j_call: TRBJ2-3
d_call: TRBD2
clone_size: .
v_call: TRBV12-3/TRBV12-4
cdr3_nt: TGTGCCAGCAGTATCGGACTAGCGGGGGGGCGTGGAGATACGCAGTATTTT
cdr3_aa: CASSIGLAGGRGDTQYF